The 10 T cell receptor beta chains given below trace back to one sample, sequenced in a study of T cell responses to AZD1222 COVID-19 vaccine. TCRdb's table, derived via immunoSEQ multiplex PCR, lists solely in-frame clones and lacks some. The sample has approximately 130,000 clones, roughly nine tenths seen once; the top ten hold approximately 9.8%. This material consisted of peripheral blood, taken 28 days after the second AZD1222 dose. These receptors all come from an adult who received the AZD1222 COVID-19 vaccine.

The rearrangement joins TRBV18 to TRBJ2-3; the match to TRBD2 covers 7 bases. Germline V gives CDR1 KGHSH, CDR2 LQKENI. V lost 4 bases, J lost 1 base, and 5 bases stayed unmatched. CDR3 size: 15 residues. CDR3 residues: CASSRGRGGTDTQYF. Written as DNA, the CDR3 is TGTGCCAGCTCACGGGGCCGGGGGGGCACAGATACGCAGTATTTT. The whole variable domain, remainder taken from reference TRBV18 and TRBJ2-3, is NAGVMQNPRHLVRRRGQEARLRCSPMKGHSHVYWYRQLPEEGLKFMVYLQKENIIDESGMPKERFSAEFPKEGPSILRIQQVVRGDSAAYFCASSRGRGGTDTQYFGPGTRLTVL.

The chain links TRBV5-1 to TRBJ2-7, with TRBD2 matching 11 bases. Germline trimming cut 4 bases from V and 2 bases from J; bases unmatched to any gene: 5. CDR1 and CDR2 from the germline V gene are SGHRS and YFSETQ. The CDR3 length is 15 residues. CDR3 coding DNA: TGCGCCAGCAGCCGACTAGCGGGACAGACCTACGAGCAGTACTTC. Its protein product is CASSRLAGQTYEQYF.

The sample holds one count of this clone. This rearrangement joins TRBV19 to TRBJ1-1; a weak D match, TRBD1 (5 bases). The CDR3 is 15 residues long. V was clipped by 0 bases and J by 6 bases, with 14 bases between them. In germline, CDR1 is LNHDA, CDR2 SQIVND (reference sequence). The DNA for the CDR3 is TGTGCCAGTAGTATAGATCCCGCAGGGAGGGCTGAAGCTTTCTTT. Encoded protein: CASSIDPAGRAEAFF.

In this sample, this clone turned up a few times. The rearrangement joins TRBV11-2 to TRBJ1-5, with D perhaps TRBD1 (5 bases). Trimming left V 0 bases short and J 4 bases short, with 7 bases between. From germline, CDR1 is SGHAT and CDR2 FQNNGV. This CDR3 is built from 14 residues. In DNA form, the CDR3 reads TGTGCCAGCAGCTTAGATAGGGGAAATCAGCCCCAGCATTTT. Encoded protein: CASSLDRGNQPQHF.

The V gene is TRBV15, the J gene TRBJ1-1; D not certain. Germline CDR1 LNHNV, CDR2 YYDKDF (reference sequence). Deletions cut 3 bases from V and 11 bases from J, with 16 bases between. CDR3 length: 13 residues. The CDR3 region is CATSRPTLPEAFF. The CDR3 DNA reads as TGTGCCACCAGCAGGCCCACGCTCCCGGAGGCTTTCTTT.

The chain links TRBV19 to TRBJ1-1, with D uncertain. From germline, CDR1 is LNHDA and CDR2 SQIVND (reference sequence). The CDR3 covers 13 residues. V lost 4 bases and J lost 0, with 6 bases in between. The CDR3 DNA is TGTGCCAGTAGTAGGACCATGAACACTGAAGCTTTCTTT. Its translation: CASSRTMNTEAFF.

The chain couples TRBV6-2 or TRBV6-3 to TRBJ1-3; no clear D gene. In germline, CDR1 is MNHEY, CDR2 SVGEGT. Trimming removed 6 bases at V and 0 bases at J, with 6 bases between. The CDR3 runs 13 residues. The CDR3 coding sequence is TGTGCCAGCAGCCGGGACTCTGGAAACACCATATATTTT. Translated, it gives CASSRDSGNTIYF.

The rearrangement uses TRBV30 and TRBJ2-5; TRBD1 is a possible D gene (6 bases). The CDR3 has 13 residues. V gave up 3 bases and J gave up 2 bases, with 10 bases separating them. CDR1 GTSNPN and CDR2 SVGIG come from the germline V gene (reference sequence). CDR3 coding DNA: TGTGCCTGGAGCCAACAGGGACAAGAGACCCAGTACTTC. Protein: CAWSQQGQETQYF.

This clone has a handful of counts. CDR3 protein: CATSGLGTDTQYF. The CDR3, as DNA: TGTGCCACCTCGGGCCTTGGCACAGATACGCAGTATTTT. This chain links TRBV6-5 with TRBJ2-3; D not certain. This CDR3 comprises 13 residues. Germline V gene sequence: CDR1 MNHEY, CDR2 SVGAGI. The V gene lost 10 bases and the J gene lost 1 base, with 12 bases spanning the gap.

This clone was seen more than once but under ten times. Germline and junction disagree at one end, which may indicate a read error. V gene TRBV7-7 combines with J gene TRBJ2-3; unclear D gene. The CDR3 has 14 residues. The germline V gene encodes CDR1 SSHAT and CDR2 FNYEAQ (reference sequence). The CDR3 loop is CASSYLGSTDTQYF. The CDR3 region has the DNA TGTGCTAGCAGTTACCTAGGGTCCACAGATACGCAGTATTTT. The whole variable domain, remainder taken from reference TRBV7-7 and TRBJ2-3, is GAGVSQSPRYKVTKRGQDVTLRCDPISSHATLYWYQQALGQGPEFLTYFNYEAQPDKSGLPSDRFSAERPEGSISTLTIQRTEQRDSAMYRCASSYLGSTDTQYFGPGTRLTVL.